A selection of T cell receptor beta chains follows, all from one sample in a study of T-cell memory formation after mild COVID-19. TCRdb itself ran the 5' RACE reads through MiXCR, one entry per CDR3 protein. The sample yields hundreds of thousands of distinct CDR3 sequences, 18% seen once. The sequencing input was PBMCs or a T cell subset sorted from them (not recorded which). These receptor sequences come from an adult woman who had mild COVID-19 (a few samples of this study predate the infection). Cell type and time point are not known. CDR3s include the opening cysteine and the closing phenylalanine or tryptophan. The D gene is left open where the match is weak. The size field is filled for only some rows; it gives once, few, many or a size class.

D gene | J gene | V gene | clone size | CDR3 protein | CDR3 DNA
- | TRBJ2-7 | TRBV15 | few | CATSSPEGRRGVDPYEQYF | TGTGCCACCAGCAGCCCGGAGGGGCGGAGAGGAGTCGACCCCTACGAGCAGTACTTC
- | TRBJ2-4 | TRBV24-1 | few | CARLTGAKNIQYF | TGTGCCAGGTTAACCGGGGCCAAAAACATTCAGTACTTC
TRBD1 | TRBJ2-7 | TRBV18 | few | CASSPRGQGAYEQYF | TGTGCCAGCTCACCTAGGGGACAGGGGGCCTACGAGCAGTACTTC
- | TRBJ2-2 | TRBV9 | few | CASSDDSGRSNTGELFF | TGTGCCAGCAGCGATGACAGCGGCCGCTCGAACACCGGGGAGCTGTTTTTT
- | TRBJ2-1 | TRBV20-1 | - | CSRGSSYNEQFF | TGCAGCCGGGGGAGCTCCTACAATGAGCAGTTCTTC
- | TRBJ2-1 | TRBV4-1 | - | CASQQVGSYNEQFF | TGCGCCAGCCAACAGGTCGGTTCCTACAATGAGCAGTTCTTC
- | TRBJ2-2 | TRBV5-1 | few | CASSLSQGELFF | TGCGCCAGCAGCTTGTCCCAGGGGGAGCTGTTTTTT
- | TRBJ1-2 | TRBV12-3/TRBV12-4 | - | CASRPSGQLYGYTF | TGTGCCAGCAGGCCCTCGGGACAACTCTATGGCTACACCTTC
TRBD2 | TRBJ2-3 | TRBV12-3/TRBV12-4 | few | CASSLRTSGRDTQYF | TGTGCCAGCAGTCTACGGACTAGCGGGAGAGATACGCAGTATTTT
TRBD1 | TRBJ2-4 | TRBV5-1 | - | CASSLGAGGSKNIQYF | TGCGCCAGCAGCTTGGGGGCAGGGGGATCCAAAAACATTCAGTACTTC
- | TRBJ1-2 | TRBV12-3/TRBV12-4 | - | CASSFSRRYTF | TGTGCCAGCAGTTTCAGCAGACGCTACACCTTC
TRBD1 | TRBJ1-2 | TRBV20-1 | few | CSARVTGAGYGYTF | TGCAGTGCTAGAGTGACAGGGGCAGGTTATGGCTACACCTTC
- | TRBJ1-2 | TRBV6-1 | - | CASSGGGVRDSYRSLGYTF | TGTGCCAGCAGTGGGGGGGGGGTGAGGGACTCATACAGGAGTTTGGGCTACACCTTC
TRBD2 | TRBJ2-1 | TRBV24-1 | - | CATSDYLLAGGPHEQFF | TGTGCCACCAGTGACTACTTACTAGCGGGAGGGCCTCATGAGCAGTTCTTC
- | TRBJ2-2 | TRBV5-6 | many | CASSIGHSNTGELFF | TGTGCCAGCAGCATAGGACATTCGAACACCGGGGAGCTGTTTTTT
TRBD2 | TRBJ2-6 | TRBV4-1 | - | CASSRGLAGGTHPSGANVLTF | TGCGCCAGCAGCCGAGGTCTAGCGGGGGGAACCCATCCCTCTGGGGCCAACGTCCTGACTTTC
- | TRBJ2-6 | TRBV5-4 | - | CASSALQGLSGANVLTF | TGTGCCAGCAGCGCCCTGCAGGGGCTATCTGGGGCCAACGTCCTGACTTTC
- | TRBJ1-2 | TRBV12-3/TRBV12-4 | - | CASSSTGGAYGYTF | TGTGCCAGCAGTTCCACGGGGGGTGCCTATGGCTACACCTTC
TRBD1 | TRBJ1-5 | TRBV6-2/TRBV6-3 | - | CASRRTGGNQPQHF | TGTGCCAGCCGCCGGACAGGGGGCAATCAGCCCCAGCATTTT
- | TRBJ2-2 | TRBV3-1 | - | CASMADTGELFF | TGTGCCAGCATGGCGGACACCGGGGAGCTGTTTTTT
- | TRBJ2-3 | TRBV5-5 | few | CASSWDPGGTADTQYF | TGTGCCAGCAGCTGGGACCCGGGTGGGACGGCAGATACGCAGTATTTT
- | TRBJ1-2 | TRBV19 | - | CASTPSRIGVYGYTF | TGTGCCAGTACCCCTTCGAGGATCGGGGTCTATGGCTACACCTTC
- | TRBJ2-5 | TRBV7-8 | many | CASSQQGIQETQYF | TGTGCCAGCAGCCAACAGGGTATCCAAGAGACCCAGTACTTC
TRBD1 | TRBJ2-5 | TRBV7-2 | - | CASSFHRGQETQYF | TGTGCCAGCAGCTTTCACAGGGGGCAAGAGACCCAGTACTTC
- | TRBJ1-1 | TRBV6-6 | few | CASTWTDFTEAFF | TGTGCCAGCACCTGGACAGACTTCACTGAAGCTTTCTTT
TRBD1 | TRBJ2-4 | TRBV18 | few | CASSTVNRQGLAKNIQYF | TGTGCCAGCTCTACCGTCAATAGACAGGGGCTAGCCAAAAACATTCAGTACTTC
- | TRBJ2-1 | TRBV2 | - | CASRAGKGSNEQFF | TGTGCCAGCAGGGCGGGGAAGGGAAGCAATGAGCAGTTCTTC
TRBD1 | TRBJ2-2 | TRBV7-9 | - | CASRPSGTANTGELFF | TGTGCCAGCAGACCATCCGGGACAGCCAACACCGGGGAGCTGTTTTTT
- | TRBJ1-5 | TRBV7-6 | - | CASTQTQFFQPQHF | TGTGCCAGCACCCAAACGCAGTTTTTTCAGCCCCAGCATTTT
- | TRBJ2-7 | TRBV10-3 | - | CATLVENSYEQYF | TGTGCCACCTTGGTGGAGAACTCCTACGAGCAGTACTTC
TRBD2 | TRBJ2-7 | TRBV20-1 | many | CSARDREGLYEQYF | TGCAGTGCTAGAGATCGGGAGGGGCTCTACGAGCAGTACTTC
- | TRBJ2-7 | TRBV6-5 | few | CASRSRISTIHEQYF | TGTGCCAGCAGAAGTCGGATCTCCACCATACACGAGCAGTACTTC
- | TRBJ2-5 | TRBV15 | few | CATSPSRGIRETQYF | TGTGCCACCAGCCCTTCCCGGGGGATACGAGAGACCCAGTACTTC
TRBD2 | TRBJ2-3 | TRBV12-3/TRBV12-4 | few | CASSFSTSGGTDTQYF | TGTGCCAGCAGTTTCTCGACTAGCGGGGGCACAGATACGCAGTATTTT
- | TRBJ1-1 | TRBV20-1 | - | CSARDLGRRGPNTEAFF | TGCAGTGCTAGAGACCTGGGACGGAGGGGTCCGAACACTGAAGCTTTCTTT
- | TRBJ1-6 | TRBV4-3 | - | CASSQVGGERNNSPLHF | TGCGCCAGCAGCCAAGTCGGGGGGGAACGGAATAATTCACCCCTCCACTTT
- | TRBJ2-1 | TRBV20-1 | few | CSARDPTGQFF | TGCAGTGCTAGGGACCCCACAGGGCAGTTCTTC
TRBD1 | TRBJ2-1 | TRBV2 | - | CASSGGQNSYNEQFF | TGTGCCAGCAGTGGGGGACAGAACTCCTACAATGAGCAGTTCTTC
- | TRBJ2-7 | TRBV30 | - | CAWSSGVAAEQYF | TGTGCCTGGAGCTCAGGGGTAGCTGCCGAGCAGTACTTC
TRBD2 | TRBJ2-1 | TRBV6-6 | few | CASSDSGRSGYEQFF | TGTGCCAGCAGTGATAGCGGGAGGAGCGGCTATGAGCAGTTCTTC
- | TRBJ1-1 | TRBV10-3 | few | CAIGLTLYTEAFF | TGTGCCATCGGTTTGACCCTTTACACTGAAGCTTTCTTT